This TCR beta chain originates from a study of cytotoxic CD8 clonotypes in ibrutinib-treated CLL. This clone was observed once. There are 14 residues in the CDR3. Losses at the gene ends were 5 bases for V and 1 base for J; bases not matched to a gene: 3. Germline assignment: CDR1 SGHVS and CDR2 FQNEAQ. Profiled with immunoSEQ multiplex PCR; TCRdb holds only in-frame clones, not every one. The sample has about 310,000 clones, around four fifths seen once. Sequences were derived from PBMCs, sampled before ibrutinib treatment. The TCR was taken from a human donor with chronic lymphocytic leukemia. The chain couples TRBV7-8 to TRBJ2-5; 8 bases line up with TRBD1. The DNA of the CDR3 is TGTGCCAGCAGCCTGACAGGGGCCCAAGAGACCCAGTACTTC. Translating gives CASSLTGAQETQYF.